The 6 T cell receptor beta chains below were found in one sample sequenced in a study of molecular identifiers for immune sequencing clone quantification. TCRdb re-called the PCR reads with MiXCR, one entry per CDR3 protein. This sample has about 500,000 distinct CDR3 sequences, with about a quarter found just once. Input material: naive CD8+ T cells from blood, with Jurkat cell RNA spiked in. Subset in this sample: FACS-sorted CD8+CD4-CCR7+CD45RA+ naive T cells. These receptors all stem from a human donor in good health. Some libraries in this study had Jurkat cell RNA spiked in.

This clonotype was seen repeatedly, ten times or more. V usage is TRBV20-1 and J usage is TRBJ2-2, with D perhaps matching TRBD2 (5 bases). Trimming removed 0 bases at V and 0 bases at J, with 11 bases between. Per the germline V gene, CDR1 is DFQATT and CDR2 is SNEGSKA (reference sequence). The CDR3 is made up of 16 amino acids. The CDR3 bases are TGCAGTGCTAGAGATGTTACGGGAACGAACACCGGGGAGCTGTTTTTT. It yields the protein CSARDVTGTNTGELFF.

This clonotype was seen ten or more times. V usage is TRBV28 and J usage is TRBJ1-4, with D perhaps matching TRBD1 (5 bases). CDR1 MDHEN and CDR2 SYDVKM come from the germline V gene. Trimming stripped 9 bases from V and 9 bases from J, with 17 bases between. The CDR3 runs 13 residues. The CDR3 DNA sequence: TGTGCCAGTTCCCCGGGACTTGTCCAAAAACTGTTTTTT. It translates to CASSPGLVQKLFF.

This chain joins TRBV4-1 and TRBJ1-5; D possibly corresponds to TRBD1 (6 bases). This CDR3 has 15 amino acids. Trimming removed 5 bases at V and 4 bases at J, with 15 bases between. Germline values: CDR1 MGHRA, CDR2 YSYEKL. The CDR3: CASSIGAGANQPQHF. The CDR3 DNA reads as TGCGCCAGCAGCATTGGGGCAGGGGCGAATCAGCCCCAGCATTTT.

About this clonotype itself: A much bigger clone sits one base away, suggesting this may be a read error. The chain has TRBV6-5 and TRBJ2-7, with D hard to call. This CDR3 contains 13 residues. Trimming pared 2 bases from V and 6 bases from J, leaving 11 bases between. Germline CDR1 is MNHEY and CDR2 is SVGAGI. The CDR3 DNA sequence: TGTGCCAGCAGTTACCTGTCCTCCGGCGAGCAGTACTTC. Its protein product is CASSYLSSGEQYF.

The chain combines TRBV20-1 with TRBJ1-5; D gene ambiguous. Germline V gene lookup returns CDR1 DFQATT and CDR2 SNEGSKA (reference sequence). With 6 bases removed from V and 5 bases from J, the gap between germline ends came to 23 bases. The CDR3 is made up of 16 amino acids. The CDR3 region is CSAREGRDALDQPQHF. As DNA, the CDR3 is TGCAGTGCCCGAGAGGGTAGGGATGCCCTGGATCAGCCCCAGCATTTT.

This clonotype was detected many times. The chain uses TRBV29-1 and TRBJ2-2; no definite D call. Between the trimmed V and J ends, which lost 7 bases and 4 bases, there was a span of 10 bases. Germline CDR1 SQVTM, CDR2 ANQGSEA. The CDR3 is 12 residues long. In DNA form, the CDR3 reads TGCAGCGCATGGGTCGGCACCGGGGAGCTGTTTTTT. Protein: CSAWVGTGELFF.